The 30 T cell receptor beta chains given below trace back to one sample, sequenced in a study of control samples from healthy donors and cancer patients. Measured with immunoSEQ multiplex PCR; TCRdb has only the in-frame clones, and not every one. The top ten clones hold roughly 2.5% of a sample with about 130,000 clones, approximately 92% of them seen once. The sequenced sample consisted of blood. These receptor sequences come from a man aged 35 to 55 in good health.

J is TRBJ1-2 and V is TRBV7-9; D unclear. V lost 1 base and J lost 7, with 7 bases in between. CDR1 SEHNR and CDR2 FQNEAQ come from the germline V gene (reference sequence). This CDR3 is 12 amino acids long. CDR3 nucleotide sequence: TGTGCCAGCAGCTTAGATCAACGTGGCTACACCTTC. Translating gives CASSLDQRGYTF.

The chain links TRBV7-6 to TRBJ1-4; a weak D match, TRBD1 (5 bases). There are 14 residues in the CDR3. Between the trimmed V and J ends, which lost 4 bases and 8 bases, there was a span of 14 bases. Germline CDR1 is SGHVS and CDR2 is FNYEAQ. CDR3 loop: CASSSPDRGEKLFF. For the CDR3, the DNA is TGTGCCAGCAGCTCACCAGACAGAGGGGAAAAACTGTTTTTT. Together with reference TRBV7-6 and TRBJ1-4, the CDR3 gives the full variable domain: GAGVSQSPRYKVTKRGQDVALRCDPISGHVSLYWYRQALGQGPEFLTYFNYEAQQDKSGLPNDRFSAERPEGSISTLTIQRTEQRDSAMYRCASSSPDRGEKLFFGSGTQLSVL.

The chain has TRBV6-6 and TRBJ1-1; 7 bases map to TRBD1. The trim removed 2 bases at V and 0 bases at J, leaving 0 bases unmatched. Germline loops: CDR1 MNHNY, CDR2 SVGAGI (reference sequence). The CDR3 length is 14 residues. For the CDR3, the DNA is TGTGCCAGCAGTTACCAGGGGGTGAACACTGAAGCTTTCTTT. Its protein product is CASSYQGVNTEAFF.

The gene calls are TRBV11-3 and TRBJ2-7; D possibly corresponds to TRBD1 (6 bases). The CDR3 is 14 amino acids. The V gene's germline CDR1 is SGHNT and CDR2 YENEEA. The V end was cut by 5 bases, the J end by 0 bases, with 11 bases between. The CDR3 DNA is TGTGCCAGCAGCCCTAGACAGGACTCCTACGAGCAGTACTTC. It codes for CASSPRQDSYEQYF. The variable domain in full, with the rest retrieved from reference TRBV11-3 and TRBJ2-7, is EAGVVQSPRYKIIEKKQPVAFWCNPISGHNTLYWYLQNLGQGPELLIRYENEEAVDDSQLPKDRFSAERLKGVDSTLKIQPAELGDSAVYLCASSPRQDSYEQYFGPGTRLTVT.

This clone was counted a single time. This chain joins TRBV6-2 or TRBV6-3 and TRBJ1-1; D not resolved. V shed 4 bases and J shed 1 base, with 7 bases lying between them. This CDR3 spans 13 amino acids. CDR1 is MNHEY and CDR2 is SVGEGT in the germline V gene. Here the CDR3 DNA reads TGTGCCAGCAGTTTCCTTAGGAACACTGAAGCTTTCTTT. It translates to CASSFLRNTEAFF.

V and J are TRBV19 and TRBJ1-1; no definite D call. V was shortened by 3 bases and J by 2 bases, with 4 bases between the two germline ends. This CDR3 spans 12 amino acids. Germline V CDR1 and CDR2: LNHDA, SQIVND (reference sequence). CDR3 loop: CASSIYNTEAFF. Written as DNA, the CDR3 is TGTGCCAGTAGTATTTACAACACTGAAGCTTTCTTT. Full variable domain (outside the CDR3, taken from reference TRBV19 and TRBJ1-1): DGGITQSPKYLFRKEGQNVTLSCEQNLNHDAMYWYRQDPGQGLRLIYYSQIVNDFQKGDIAEGYSVSREKKESFPLTVTSAQKNPTAFYLCASSIYNTEAFFGQGTRLTVV.

The chain links TRBV19 to TRBJ1-2, with 8 bases identical to TRBD1. V lost 4 bases, J lost 4 bases, and 11 bases stayed unmatched. The CDR3 covers 16 residues. From germline, CDR1 is LNHDA and CDR2 SQIVND (reference sequence). CDR3 region: CASSTPTGGSLYGYTF. CDR3 nucleotide sequence: TGTGCCAGTAGTACTCCCACAGGGGGATCACTCTATGGCTACACCTTC.

The chain uses TRBV2 and TRBJ2-4, with TRBD2 identical over 9 bases. V trimming: 7 bases; J trimming: 5 bases; junction bases outside the gene matches: 6. Germline V gene data show CDR1 as SNHLY and CDR2 as FYNNEI. The CDR3 is 14 amino acids. The CDR3 loop reads CASTPGGRENIQYF. CDR3 nucleotide sequence: TGTGCCAGCACCCCAGGCGGGAGGGAAAACATTCAGTACTTC.

The rearrangement uses TRBV5-1 and TRBJ2-3, with 9 bases matching TRBD2. CDR3 length: 19 residues. Germline V lookup: CDR1 SGHRS, CDR2 YFSETQ. With V trimmed by 2 bases and J by 0 bases, 13 bases remained unmatched. CDR3 bases: TGCGCCAGCAGCTTTGGATTACTAGCGGGTTCAACTAGCACAGATACGCAGTATTTT. The encoded protein is CASSFGLLAGSTSTDTQYF.

CDR3 loop: CASSPQTGGNSPLHF. The CDR3 DNA is TGTGCCAGCAGCCCCCAGACAGGGGGCAATTCACCCCTCCACTTT. This rearrangement joins TRBV9 to TRBJ1-6; 10 bases fit TRBD1. The J segment lost 7 bases and the V segment lost 4 bases, leaving 5 bases of the junction unmatched. Germline CDR1 is SGDLS and CDR2 is YYNGEE. This CDR3 is 15 amino acids long.

The rearrangement links TRBV5-6 to TRBJ2-1; 14 positions agree with TRBD2. CDR1 SGHDT and CDR2 YYEEEE come from the germline V gene. The V segment lost 3 bases and the J segment 15 bases; nucleotides outside the gene matches: 14. The CDR3 is made up of 16 amino acids. CDR3 sequence: CASSSSRLAGGPGAFF. The CDR3 region has the DNA TGTGCCAGCAGCTCCTCCCGACTAGCGGGGGGGCCAGGCGCGTTCTTC. Filled out from reference TRBV5-6 and TRBJ2-1, the complete variable domain reads DAGVTQSPTHLIKTRGQQVTLRCSPKSGHDTVSWYQQALGQGPQFIFQYYEEEERQRGNFPDRFSGHQFPNYSSELNVNALLLGDSALYLCASSSSRLAGGPGAFFGPGTRLTVL.

This clone was seen only a few times. The chain uses TRBV13 and TRBJ1-2, with D perhaps TRBD1 (5 bases). CDR1 is PRHDT, CDR2 FYEKMQ, per germline (reference sequence). The CDR3 length is 12 residues. Trimming shortened V by 11 bases and J by 7 bases, and 17 bases separated the two germline ends. CDR3 DNA: TGTGCCGTTGTCGGGCTAACAGGTGGCTACACCTTC. Residues: CAVVGLTGGYTF.

The V gene is TRBV4-1, the J gene TRBJ1-1; 9 nucleotides match TRBD1. This CDR3 is built from 16 residues. Germline CDR1 is MGHRA and CDR2 is YSYEKL. The V and J ends lost 4 bases and 1 base, in that order; junction bases with no gene match: 7. The CDR3: CASSRDDRGKNTEAFF. CDR3 sequence (DNA): TGCGCCAGCAGCCGCGACGACAGGGGGAAGAACACTGAAGCTTTCTTT.

The chain employs TRBV5-1 and TRBJ2-1; TRBD2 agrees at 11 bases. Germline V CDR1 and CDR2: SGHRS, YFSETQ. J lost 12 bases, V lost 3 bases, and 11 bases had no gene match. This CDR3 comprises 15 residues. The CDR3 spells CASSSSGGPEWGQFF. CDR3 DNA sequence: TGCGCCAGCAGCTCTAGCGGGGGGCCCGAGTGGGGGCAGTTCTTC. The full variable domain, with the rest looked up from reference TRBV5-1 and TRBJ2-1, is KAGVTQTPRYLIKTRGQQVTLSCSPISGHRSVSWYQQTPGQGLQFLFEYFSETQRNKGNFPGRFSGRQFSNSRSEMNVSTLELGDSALYLCASSSSGGPEWGQFFGPGTRLTVL.

The V gene is TRBV2, the J gene TRBJ2-5, with a weak D call TRBD1 (6 bases). CDR1 is SNHLY and CDR2 is FYNNEI in the germline V gene. The CDR3 runs to 13 residues. Trimming pared 6 bases from V and 5 bases from J, leaving 13 bases between. The CDR3, as DNA: TGTGCCAGCAGCCTGCAGGGGTTCGAGACCCAGTACTTC. Its translation is CASSLQGFETQYF.

This chain uses TRBV18 with TRBJ1-2; tentatively, D is TRBD1 (5 bases). Trimming removed 6 bases at V and 6 bases at J, with 14 bases between. This CDR3 contains 13 residues. CDR1 KGHSH and CDR2 LQKENI come from the germline V gene. Written as DNA, the CDR3 is TGTGCCAGCTCTCGTGACGCGGGACATGGCTACACCTTC. Encoded protein: CASSRDAGHGYTF. Drawing the rest from reference TRBV18 and TRBJ1-2, the complete variable domain is NAGVMQNPRHLVRRRGQEARLRCSPMKGHSHVYWYRQLPEEGLKFMVYLQKENIIDESGMPKERFSAEFPKEGPSILRIQQVVRGDSAAYFCASSRDAGHGYTFGSGTRLTVV.

The rearrangement links TRBV10-1 to TRBJ1-6; D not certain. This CDR3 region has 15 residues. V dropped 0 bases and J dropped 7 bases, with 10 bases sitting between them. In germline, CDR1 is WNHNN, CDR2 SYGVQD (reference sequence). CDR3 nucleotides: TGCGCCAGCAGTGAGTCGGTCCGAAGGAATTCACCCCTCCACTTT. This encodes CASSESVRRNSPLHF.

The genes are TRBV9 and TRBJ2-2, with TRBD1 matching 8 bases. The CDR3 runs 18 residues. V lost 3 bases, J lost 6 bases, and 16 bases stayed unmatched. The germline gives CDR1 SGDLS, CDR2 YYNGEE. CDR3 in amino acids: CASSAPYPGQGRAGELFF. The CDR3, as DNA: TGTGCCAGCAGCGCCCCTTACCCAGGACAGGGAAGGGCCGGGGAGCTGTTTTTT.

The chain joins TRBV2 to TRBJ1-1; 9 bases are shared with TRBD1. Germline V gene lookup returns CDR1 SNHLY and CDR2 FYNNEI. The CDR3 runs 13 residues. Trimming cost V 8 bases and J 2 bases; bases outside gene matches: 3. DNA of the CDR3: TGTGCCAGCCGGGACAGGGCCAACACTGAAGCTTTCTTT. Amino acid sequence: CASRDRANTEAFF.

The rearrangement uses TRBV5-6 and TRBJ2-3; 11 bases map to TRBD2. The CDR3 covers 14 residues. Trimming at V came to 5 bases and at J to 1 base, leaving 0 bases not matched to a gene. Germline values: CDR1 SGHDT, CDR2 YYEEEE. The DNA of the CDR3 is TGTGCCAGCAGGACTAGCGGGGGCACAGATACGCAGTATTTT. This sequence encodes CASRTSGGTDTQYF.

The chain couples TRBV4-2 to TRBJ2-6, with D hard to call. The germline V gene has CDR1 LGHNA and CDR2 YNFKEQ. The CDR3 spans 13 residues. The ends were cut back, 6 bases at V and 1 base at J, with 4 bases in the middle. In nucleotides, the CDR3 is TGTGCCAGCAGAACATCTGGGGCCAACGTCCTGACTTTC. Residues: CASRTSGANVLTF.

This chain uses TRBV11-2 with TRBJ2-2, with a tentative D call TRBD2 (5 bases). With 2 bases removed from V and 0 bases from J, the gap between germline ends came to 16 bases. The V gene's germline CDR1 is SGHAT and CDR2 FQNNGV. This CDR3 region has 18 residues. The DNA of the CDR3 is TGTGCCAGCAGCTTAAGCCTCGTCGGACTGCCGAACACCGGGGAGCTGTTTTTT. Translation gives CASSLSLVGLPNTGELFF. Full variable domain (outside the CDR3, taken from reference TRBV11-2 and TRBJ2-2): EAGVAQSPRYKIIEKRQSVAFWCNPISGHATLYWYQQILGQGPKLLIQFQNNGVVDDSQLPKDRFSAERLKGVDSTLKIQPAKLEDSAVYLCASSLSLVGLPNTGELFFGEGSRLTVL.

Note on this clone: Within the sample, other DNA sequences also encode this same CDR3. The chain couples TRBV2 to TRBJ2-5; D ambiguous. This CDR3 region has 10 residues. V dropped 3 bases and J dropped 5 bases, with 1 base sitting between them. Germline loops: CDR1 SNHLY, CDR2 FYNNEI. The CDR3 DNA follows: TGTGCCAGCAGTGAGGAGACCCAGTACTTC. This translates into CASSEETQYF.

The chain is built from TRBV5-1 and TRBJ2-3; tentative D call: TRBD2 (7 bases). The germline V and J ends were trimmed by 6 bases and 4 bases, with 21 bases remaining between them. The CDR3 extends over 16 amino acids. Germline V CDR1 and CDR2: SGHRS, YFSETQ. CDR3 amino acids: CASTWLGGASADTQYF. CDR3 coding DNA: TGCGCCAGCACCTGGCTTGGGGGGGCGTCGGCAGATACGCAGTATTTT.

V is TRBV10-3 and J is TRBJ1-1; D is uncertain. Germline CDR1 is ENHRY and CDR2 is SYGVKD. CDR3 size: 12 residues. V lost 3 bases and J lost 8, with 10 bases in between. The CDR3 DNA follows: TGTGCCATCAGTGATGGCGGGCAGGAAGCTTTCTTT. Amino acids: CAISDGGQEAFF.

The chain carries TRBV6-1 and TRBJ1-6, with D perhaps TRBD1 (5 bases). CDR1 is MNHNS, CDR2 SASEGT, per germline. The germline V and J ends were trimmed by 1 base and 10 bases, with 11 bases remaining between them. This CDR3 has 14 residues. The CDR3 reads CASSEVGGRSPLHF. CDR3 sequence (DNA): TGTGCCAGCAGTGAAGTCGGGGGTAGGTCACCCCTCCACTTT.

The V gene is TRBV15, the J gene TRBJ1-4, with D perhaps matching TRBD1 (6 bases). Trimming removed 1 base from V and 4 bases from J, with 13 bases in between. The CDR3 is 16 residues long. Germline V lookup: CDR1 LNHNV, CDR2 YYDKDF (reference sequence). The CDR3 nucleotides read TGTGCCACCAGCAGAGTAGTGGGGGCGGGTAATGAAAAACTGTTTTTT. It codes for CATSRVVGAGNEKLFF.

V is TRBV19 and J is TRBJ2-7; D not certain. Trimming removed 4 bases at V and 7 bases at J, with 11 bases between. This CDR3 is 12 amino acids long. Germline assignment: CDR1 LNHDA and CDR2 SQIVND (reference sequence). The CDR3 nucleotides are TGTGCCAGTAGTAACTCCCACGGGGAGCAGTACTTC. This encodes CASSNSHGEQYF.

The count of this clone is one. The gene calls are TRBV6-5 and TRBJ1-1, with D perhaps TRBD1 (6 bases). This CDR3 is built from 14 residues. Trimming took off 4 bases at V and 8 bases at J, with 17 bases between the two ends. Germline CDR1 and CDR2: MNHEY and SVGAGI. The CDR3 nucleotides read TGTGCCAGCAGTTTGGTGTATCCCACAGGGGAAGCTTTCTTT. Amino acid sequence: CASSLVYPTGEAFF.

The V gene is TRBV19, the J gene TRBJ2-3; D remains ambiguous. Per the germline V gene, CDR1 is LNHDA and CDR2 is SQIVND (reference sequence). The CDR3 loop spans 13 amino acids. The V gene lost 6 bases and the J gene lost 5 bases, with 12 bases spanning the gap. The CDR3 DNA sequence: TGTGCCAGTAGCACTACCCCCGGAGATACGCAGTATTTT. Protein product: CASSTTPGDTQYF.